This TCR beta chain was captured in a study of T-cell memory formation after mild COVID-19 (dated by TCRdb to 2020 to 2023). General notes on the study: TCR sequence clusters from the two donors were largely donor specific. In a couple of donors, T-cell clones that expanded and contracted after mild COVID-19 were tracked by sequencing TCRalpha and TCRbeta repertoires over time. The cohort was made up of two young adult volunteers, one female and one male, who were previously healthy. Study-wide findings and limitations: Contracting CD4+ clones were found mainly in CM and EM memory subsets, while CD8+ clones were enriched in EMRA. Clones that contracted from day 15 to 85 showed balanced CD4/CD8 phenotypes, whereas a second wave of clones that expanded from day 15 to 37 leaned towards CD4+. The detection of some responding clones in pre-infection memory suggests that pre-existing cross-reactive memory T cells joined the SARS-CoV-2 response. The study included only a couple of mild cases, and larger cohorts that include severe cases with pre-infection samples were judged to be necessary. The second-wave clones that peaked on day 37 were not confirmed to be SARS-CoV-2 specific.

Spanning cysteine to phenylalanine, the CDR3 consists of 14 amino acids. Of the read, only the CDR3 DNA is kept; its 42 bases are in frame from base 1. In the germline V gene, CDR1 corresponds to SQVTM and CDR2 to ANQGSEA. This clonotype was seen only a few times. The clone's antigen remains unknown. One base away there is no much larger clone; base qualities are not given. This sample was sequenced with an Illumina NovaSeq 6000. TCRalpha and TCRbeta cDNA libraries were built by 5'RACE with constant-segment primers, adding sample barcodes and unique molecular identifiers. Trizol reagent was used to extract RNA from every sample. Amplification of the libraries took two PCR steps, and the second step added a second sample barcode plus Illumina TruSeq adapters. Sequencing of libraries was performed on an Illumina NovaSeq with 2 x 150 bp paired-end reads. The original methods were these. The reads were demultiplexed and collapsed into UMI-guided consensus sequences using migec v1.2.7. Using mixcr v2.1.11, UMI consensuses were aligned to TRA and TRB V and J templates and then assembled into clonotypes. A clonotype was counted as expanded or contracted only when both edgeR and NoisET called the clonotype significant, with the noise models trained on biological replicates. edgeR calls used a false discovery rate-adjusted p below 0.01 and a log2 fold-change threshold of 1. As an exploratory analysis of dynamics, max-normalized trajectories of the 1000 most abundant clonotypes were examined by PCA with hierarchical clustering. The CD4 or CD8 phenotype of responding clones was assigned using the separately sequenced CD4+ and CD8+ repertoires. In TCRdb, the public reads were trimmed at Q25 with fastp and aligned with MiXCR, with productive beta chains retained. CDR3 protein sequences are deduplicated, and each keeps its most common genes and DNA. These V and J calls rely on TCRdb rather than the paper's analysis. Across this sample there are fewer than 700,000 distinct CDR3 sequences, with 18% seen only once. The top ten clonotypes cover 9.5% to 15% of the sample.

Ficoll-Paque density gradient centrifugation was the method used to isolate PBMCs. The sample taken for sequencing was PBMCs or a T cell subset sorted from them (not recorded which). This TCR came from an adult woman who had mild COVID-19 (a few samples of this study predate the infection). The sample titles of this study are shuffled in the database, so cell type and time point are left out; the donor was told from shared clones. The sequence links TRBV29-1 to TRBJ2-3, with 7 bases in between that match TRBD1. The base sequence is TGCAGTTTTGAGGGGGCATGGGGCACAGATACGCAGTATTTT. It is translated as CSFEGAWGTDTQYF.